This TCR beta chain was identified during a study of post-analysis software for immune sequencing data. Overall study: Recorded disease courses covered relapsing-remitting, secondary progressive and progressive-relapsing multiple sclerosis. Some patients had no subtype annotation.

Tagging with unique molecular identifiers was a feature of the TCR beta cDNA libraries. Using its own MiXCR run on the PCR reads, TCRdb lists one record per CDR3 protein. The sample has hundreds of thousands of distinct CDR3 sequences; approximately 46% are singletons. This clonotype occurred a few times. Antigen specificity is unknown. Study conclusions and caveats: TRBV5-6, TRBV5-1 and TRBV20-1 were among five TRBV segments more frequent in patients than controls. Normalized Chao1 diversity in multiple sclerosis patients fell significantly below that of controls.

The CDR3 loop spans 15 amino acids. V lost 3 bases and J lost 2, with 11 bases in between. The V gene's germline CDR1 is MNHEY and CDR2 SMNVEV (reference sequence). V and J are TRBV27 and TRBJ2-1, with D hard to call. Sequencing input: blood. The clonotype was recovered from a girl between 5 and 17 years old with multiple sclerosis. CDR3 amino acids: CASSLTTGPYNEQFF. The CDR3 bases are TGTGCCAGCAGTTTGACAACCGGTCCCTACAATGAGCAGTTCTTC.